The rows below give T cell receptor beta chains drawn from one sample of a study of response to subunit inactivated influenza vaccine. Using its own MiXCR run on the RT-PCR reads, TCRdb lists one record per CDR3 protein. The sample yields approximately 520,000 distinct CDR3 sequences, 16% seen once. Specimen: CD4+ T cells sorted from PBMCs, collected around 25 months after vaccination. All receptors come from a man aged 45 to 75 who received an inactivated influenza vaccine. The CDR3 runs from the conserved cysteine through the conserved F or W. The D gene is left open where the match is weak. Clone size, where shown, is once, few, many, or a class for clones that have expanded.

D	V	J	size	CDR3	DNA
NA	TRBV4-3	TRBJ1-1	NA	CASSQAGANTEAFF	TGCGCCAGCAGCCAAGCAGGGGCGAACACTGAAGCTTTCTTT
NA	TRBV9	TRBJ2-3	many	CASSPKGGLPRRGDTQYF	TGTGCCAGCAGCCCTAAGGGGGGACTACCCCGCCGGGGGGATACGCAGTATTTT
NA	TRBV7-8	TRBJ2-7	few	CASSLELGTYEQYF	TGTGCCAGCAGCTTAGAGCTGGGAACCTACGAGCAGTACTTC
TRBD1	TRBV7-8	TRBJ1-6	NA	CASSLVYRGNSPLHF	TGTGCCAGCAGCTTAGTGTACAGGGGTAATTCACCCCTCCACTTT
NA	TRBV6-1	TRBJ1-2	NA	CASTAGRTARGPYGYTF	TGTGCCAGCACGGCCGGCCGGACAGCTCGAGGGCCCTATGGCTACACCTTC
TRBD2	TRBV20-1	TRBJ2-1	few	CSASRTRAYGEQFF	TGCAGTGCTAGCCGGACTAGGGCCTACGGTGAGCAGTTCTTC
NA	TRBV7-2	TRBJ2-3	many	CASSPPPITDTQYF	TGTGCCAGCAGCCCCCCGCCTATCACAGATACGCAGTATTTT
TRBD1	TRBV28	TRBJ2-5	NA	CASSYSSIQGTQETQYF	TGTGCCAGCAGTTATTCCTCAATACAGGGGACACAAGAGACCCAGTACTTC
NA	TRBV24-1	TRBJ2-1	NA	CATSDPGRFEQFF	TGTGCCACCAGTGATCCAGGGCGTTTCGAGCAGTTCTTC
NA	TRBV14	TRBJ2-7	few	CASSQAPGTEQYF	TGTGCCAGCAGCCAAGCCCCAGGGACCGAGCAGTACTTC
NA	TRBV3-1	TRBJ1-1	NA	CASSQGFGGTEAFF	TGTGCCAGCAGCCAAGGATTCGGTGGGACTGAAGCTTTCTTT
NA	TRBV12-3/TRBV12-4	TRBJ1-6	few	CASSTRTAPLHF	TGTGCCAGCAGTACCCGGACAGCTCCCCTCCACTTT
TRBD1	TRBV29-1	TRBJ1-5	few	CSVGGGGNQPQHF	TGCAGCGTTGGAGGGGGCGGCAATCAGCCCCAGCATTTT
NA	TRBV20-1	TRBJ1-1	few	CRTGGAMNTEAFF	TGCAGGACCGGCGGGGCCATGAACACTGAAGCTTTCTTT
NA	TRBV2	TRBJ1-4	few	CASSEDITKGGKLFF	TGTGCCAGCAGTGAGGATATAACCAAGGGGGGAAAACTGTTTTTT
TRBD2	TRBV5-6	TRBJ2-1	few	CASSLGGTSGDNEQFF	TGTGCCAGCAGCTTGGGGGGGACTAGCGGCGACAATGAGCAGTTCTTC
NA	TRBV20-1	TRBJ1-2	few	CSARDRVNWYGYTF	TGCAGTGCTAGAGACAGGGTGAACTGGTATGGCTACACCTTC
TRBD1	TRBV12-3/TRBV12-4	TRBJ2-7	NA	CASSRGLDRYEQYF	TGTGCCAGCAGTAGGGGGCTTGACCGCTACGAGCAGTACTTC
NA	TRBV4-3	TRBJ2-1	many	CASSQVRPSSYNEQFF	TGCGCCAGCAGCCAAGTCAGGCCTAGCTCCTACAATGAGCAGTTCTTC
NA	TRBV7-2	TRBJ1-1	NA	CASSLRSVDTEAFF	TGTGCCAGCAGCCTCCGTTCGGTTGACACTGAAGCTTTCTTT
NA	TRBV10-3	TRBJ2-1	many	CAISGQAHEQFF	TGTGCCATCAGTGGACAGGCCCATGAGCAGTTCTTC
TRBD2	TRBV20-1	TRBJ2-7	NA	CSARGTRAGDYEQYF	TGCAGTGCTAGAGGAACTAGAGCGGGGGACTACGAGCAGTACTTC
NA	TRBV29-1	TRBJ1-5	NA	CSVAWGGNQPQHF	TGCAGCGTTGCGTGGGGGGGCAATCAGCCCCAGCATTTT
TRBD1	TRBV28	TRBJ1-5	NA	CASSFRTGGRGQPQHF	TGTGCCAGCAGTTTCAGGACAGGGGGCCGGGGTCAGCCCCAGCATTTT
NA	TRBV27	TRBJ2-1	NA	CASSPPSRKEQFF	TGTGCCAGCAGTCCTCCTAGCAGGAAGGAGCAGTTCTTC
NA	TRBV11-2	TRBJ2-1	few	CASRLNLAQDEQFF	TGTGCCAGCAGACTAAACCTGGCACAAGATGAGCAGTTCTTC
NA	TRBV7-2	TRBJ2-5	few	CASSSQASREETQYF	TGTGCCAGCAGCTCCCAGGCCAGTCGAGAAGAGACCCAGTACTTC
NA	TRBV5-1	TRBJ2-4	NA	CASSLVENIQYF	TGCGCCAGCAGCTTGGTGGAAAACATTCAGTACTTC
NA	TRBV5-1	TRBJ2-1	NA	CASSSPGDRTSYNEQFF	TGCGCCAGCAGCTCCCCCGGTGACAGGACTTCCTACAATGAGCAGTTCTTC
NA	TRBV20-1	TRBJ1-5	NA	CSARGLGYSNQPQHF	TGCAGTGCTAGAGGACTCGGTTATAGCAATCAGCCCCAGCATTTT